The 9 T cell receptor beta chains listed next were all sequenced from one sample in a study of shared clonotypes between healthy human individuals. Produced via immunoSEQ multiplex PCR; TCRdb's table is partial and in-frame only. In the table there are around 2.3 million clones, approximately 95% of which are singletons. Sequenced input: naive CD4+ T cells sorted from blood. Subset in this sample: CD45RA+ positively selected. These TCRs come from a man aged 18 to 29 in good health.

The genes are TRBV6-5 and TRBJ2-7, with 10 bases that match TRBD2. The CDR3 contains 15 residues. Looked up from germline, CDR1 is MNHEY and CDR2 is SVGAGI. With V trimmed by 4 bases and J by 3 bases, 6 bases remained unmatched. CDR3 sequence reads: CASSLGLASRYEQYF. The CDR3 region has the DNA TGTGCCAGCAGTTTGGGACTAGCGTCCCGCTACGAGCAGTACTTC.

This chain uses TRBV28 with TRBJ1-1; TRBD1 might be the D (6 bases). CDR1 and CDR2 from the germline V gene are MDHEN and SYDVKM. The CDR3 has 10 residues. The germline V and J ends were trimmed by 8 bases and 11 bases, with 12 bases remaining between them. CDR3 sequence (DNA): TGTGCCAGCGGGGGCCCCTGGGCTTTCTTT. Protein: CASGGPWAFF.

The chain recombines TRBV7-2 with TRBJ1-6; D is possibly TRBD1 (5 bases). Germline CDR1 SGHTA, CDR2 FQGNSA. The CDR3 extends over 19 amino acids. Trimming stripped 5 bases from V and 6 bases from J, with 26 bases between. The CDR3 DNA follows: TGTGCCAGCAGCCAATTTCTAGGGCCCCGGGCAGGGCCTAATTCACCCCTCCACTTT. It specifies CASSQFLGPRAGPNSPLHF.

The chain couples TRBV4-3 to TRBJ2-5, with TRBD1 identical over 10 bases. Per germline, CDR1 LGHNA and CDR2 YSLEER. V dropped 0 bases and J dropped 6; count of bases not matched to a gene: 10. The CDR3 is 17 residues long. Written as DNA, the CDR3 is TGCGCCAGCAGCCAAGATTATAATGACAGGGGGCGGAAGACCCAGTACTTC. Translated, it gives CASSQDYNDRGRKTQYF.

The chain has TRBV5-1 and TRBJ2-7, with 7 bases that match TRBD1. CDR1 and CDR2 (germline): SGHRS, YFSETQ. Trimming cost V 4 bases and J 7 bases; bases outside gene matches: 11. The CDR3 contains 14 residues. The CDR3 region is CASSAMTGSGEQYF. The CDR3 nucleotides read TGCGCCAGCAGCGCAATGACAGGGTCTGGAGAGCAGTACTTC.

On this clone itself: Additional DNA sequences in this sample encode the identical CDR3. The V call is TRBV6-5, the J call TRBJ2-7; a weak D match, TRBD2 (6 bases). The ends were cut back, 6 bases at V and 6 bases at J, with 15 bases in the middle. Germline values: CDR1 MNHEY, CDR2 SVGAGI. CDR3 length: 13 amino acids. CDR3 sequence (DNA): TGTGCCAGCAGGGGGACTGGCCGTGGCGAGCAGTACTTC. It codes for CASRGTGRGEQYF.

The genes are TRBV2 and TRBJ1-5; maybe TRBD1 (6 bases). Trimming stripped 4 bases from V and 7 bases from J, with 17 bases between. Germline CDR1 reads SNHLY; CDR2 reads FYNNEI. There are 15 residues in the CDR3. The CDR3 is CASSAVQGFKQPQHF. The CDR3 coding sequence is TGTGCCAGCAGTGCAGTACAGGGCTTCAAGCAGCCCCAGCATTTT. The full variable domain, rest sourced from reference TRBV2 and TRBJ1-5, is EPEVTQTPSHQVTQMGQEVILRCVPISNHLYFYWYRQILGQKVEFLVSFYNNEISEKSEIFDDQFSVERPDGSNFTLKIRSTKLEDSAMYFCASSAVQGFKQPQHFGDGTRLSIL.

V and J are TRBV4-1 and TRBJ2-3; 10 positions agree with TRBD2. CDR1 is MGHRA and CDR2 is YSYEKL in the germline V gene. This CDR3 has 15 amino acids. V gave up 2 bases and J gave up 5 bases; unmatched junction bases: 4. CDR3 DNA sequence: TGCGCCAGCAGCCAACCGACTAGCGGGCTAGATACGCAGTATTTT. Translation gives CASSQPTSGLDTQYF.

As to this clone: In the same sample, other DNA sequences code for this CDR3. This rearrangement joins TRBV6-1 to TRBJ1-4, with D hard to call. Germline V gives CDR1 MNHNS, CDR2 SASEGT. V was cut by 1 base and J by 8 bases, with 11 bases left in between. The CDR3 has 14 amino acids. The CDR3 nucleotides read TGTGCCAGCAGTGAAGGTGGTCTAGGCGAAAAACTGTTTTTT. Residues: CASSEGGLGEKLFF.